The entry below describes one T cell receptor beta chain. The PCR made use of 60 Vbeta and 13 Jbeta primers. The table came from immunoSEQ multiplex PCR; TCRdb's copy has only in-frame clones and leaves some out. This sample has approximately 120,000 clones; 81% occur once, and the top ten carry more than 2%. This sample stems from a study of cytomegalovirus exposure and HLA in healthy donors. Between the trimmed V and J ends, which lost 3 bases and 0 bases, there was a span of 9 bases. The CDR3 consists of 15 residues. The germline gives CDR1 SSHAT, CDR2 FNYEAQ (reference sequence). Sequencing was carried out using PBMCs. This TCR derives from a woman in her 30s in good health and CMV-seronegative. The chain links TRBV7-7 to TRBJ1-3; D not resolved. CDR3 bases: TGTGCCAGCAGCTTCAGTTCAGACTCTGGAAACACCATATATTTT. As protein: CASSFSSDSGNTIYF.